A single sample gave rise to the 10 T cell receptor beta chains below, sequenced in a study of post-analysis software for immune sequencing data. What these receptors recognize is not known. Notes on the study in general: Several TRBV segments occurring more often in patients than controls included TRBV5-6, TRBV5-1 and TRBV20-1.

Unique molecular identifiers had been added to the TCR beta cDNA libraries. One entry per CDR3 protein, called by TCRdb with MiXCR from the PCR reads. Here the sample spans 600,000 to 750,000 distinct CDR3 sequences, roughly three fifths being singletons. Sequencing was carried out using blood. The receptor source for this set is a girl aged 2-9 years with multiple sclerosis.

Here the CDR3 DNA reads TGTGCCACCAGTTACGGAGGGACAGGGGATTCCCGTGATACGCAGTATTTT. Amino acids: CATSYGGTGDSRDTQYF. This chain links TRBV24-1 with TRBJ2-3, with 10 bases aligning to TRBD1. This CDR3 comprises 17 residues. Germline CDR1 is KGHDR and CDR2 is SFDVKD. After removal of 6 bases from V and 6 bases from J, the junction contained 14 bases not matched to a gene.

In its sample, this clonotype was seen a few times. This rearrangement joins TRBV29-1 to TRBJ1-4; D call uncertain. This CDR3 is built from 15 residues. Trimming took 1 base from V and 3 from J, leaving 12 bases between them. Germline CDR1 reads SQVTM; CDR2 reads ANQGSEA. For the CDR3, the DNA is TGCAGCGTTGAAGGGATGGGTGCGGCTAATGAAAAACTGTTTTTT. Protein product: CSVEGMGAANEKLFF.

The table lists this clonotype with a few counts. The CDR3 bases are TGTGCCAGCAGCTTGTCACCGGGACTGGGAATCGGCTACACCTTC. Its protein product is CASSLSPGLGIGYTF. The chain combines TRBV7-2 with TRBJ1-2; a possible D gene is TRBD1 (5 bases). Trimming removed 3 bases from V and 8 bases from J, with 19 bases in between. From germline, CDR1 is SGHTA and CDR2 FQGNSA. CDR3 length: 15 residues. The full variable domain, completed using reference TRBV7-2 and TRBJ1-2, is GAGVSQSPSNKVTEKGKDVELRCDPISGHTALYWYRQSLGQGLEFLIYFQGNSAPDKSGLPSDRFSAERTGGSVSTLTIQRTQQEDSAVYLCASSLSPGLGIGYTFGSGTRLTVV.

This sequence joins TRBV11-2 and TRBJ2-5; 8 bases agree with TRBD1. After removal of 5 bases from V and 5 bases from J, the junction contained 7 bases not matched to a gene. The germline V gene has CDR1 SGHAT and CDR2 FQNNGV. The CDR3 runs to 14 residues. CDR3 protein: CASSTRTGWETQYF. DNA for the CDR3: TGTGCCAGCAGCACACGGACAGGGTGGGAGACCCAGTACTTC. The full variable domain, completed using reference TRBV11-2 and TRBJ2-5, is EAGVAQSPRYKIIEKRQSVAFWCNPISGHATLYWYQQILGQGPKLLIQFQNNGVVDDSQLPKDRFSAERLKGVDSTLKIQPAKLEDSAVYLCASSTRTGWETQYFGPGTRLLVL.

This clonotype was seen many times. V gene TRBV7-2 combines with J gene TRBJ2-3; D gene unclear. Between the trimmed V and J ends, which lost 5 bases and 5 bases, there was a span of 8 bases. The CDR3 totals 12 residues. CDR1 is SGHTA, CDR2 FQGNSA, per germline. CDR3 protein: CASSPTRDTQYF. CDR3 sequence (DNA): TGTGCCAGCAGCCCCACCCGAGATACGCAGTATTTT.

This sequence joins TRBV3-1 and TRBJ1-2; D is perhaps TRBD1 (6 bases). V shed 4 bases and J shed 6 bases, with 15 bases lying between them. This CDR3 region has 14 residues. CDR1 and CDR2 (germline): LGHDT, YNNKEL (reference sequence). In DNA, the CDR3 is TGTGCCAGCAGCCCCCCGGGGGGGCATCATGGCTACACCTTC. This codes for CASSPPGGHHGYTF.

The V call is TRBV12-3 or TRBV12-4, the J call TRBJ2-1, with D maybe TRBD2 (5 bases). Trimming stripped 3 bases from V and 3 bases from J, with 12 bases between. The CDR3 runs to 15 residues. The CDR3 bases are TGTGCCAGCAGTTTCGAGGCGGGCGGCTACAATGAGCAGTTCTTC. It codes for CASSFEAGGYNEQFF.

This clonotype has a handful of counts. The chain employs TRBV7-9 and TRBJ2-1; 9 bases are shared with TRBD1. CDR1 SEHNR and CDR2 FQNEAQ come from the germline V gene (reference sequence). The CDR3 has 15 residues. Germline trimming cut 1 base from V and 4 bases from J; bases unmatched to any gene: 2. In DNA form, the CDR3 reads TGTGCCAGCAGCTTAGGGGACAGGGCGTACAATGAGCAGTTCTTC. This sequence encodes CASSLGDRAYNEQFF.

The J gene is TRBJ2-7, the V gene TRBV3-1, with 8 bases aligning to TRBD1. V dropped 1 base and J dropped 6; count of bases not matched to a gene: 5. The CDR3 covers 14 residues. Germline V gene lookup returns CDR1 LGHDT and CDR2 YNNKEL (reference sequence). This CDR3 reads CASSQGQGATEQYF. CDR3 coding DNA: TGTGCCAGCAGCCAAGGCCAGGGGGCGACCGAGCAGTACTTC.

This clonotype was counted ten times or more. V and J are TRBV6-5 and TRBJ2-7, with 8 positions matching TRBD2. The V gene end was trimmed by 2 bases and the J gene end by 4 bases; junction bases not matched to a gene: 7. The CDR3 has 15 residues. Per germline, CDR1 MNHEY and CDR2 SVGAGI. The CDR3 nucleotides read TGTGCCAGCAGTTACCCGAGCGGGAGTCTTTACGAGCAGTACTTC. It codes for CASSYPSGSLYEQYF.